These 3 T cell receptor beta chains came from one sample sequenced in a study of tumor and adjacent non-tumor tissue in lung cancer. No cell sorting was done before RNA was extracted from the tissue. More than 3 cm separated this lung sample from the edge of the tumor. TCRbeta libraries were built with three rounds of nested PCR, modified from ARM-PCR. MiXCR, run by TCRdb on the multiplex PCR reads, gives a single entry per CDR3 protein. The sample consists of 65,000 to 75,000 distinct CDR3 sequences, 76% of them appearing once. Source material: distant non-tumor lung tissue. These TCRs come from a man in his 60s with non-small cell lung cancer.

J is TRBJ1-1 and V is TRBV10-1; D gene unclear. V gave up 5 bases and J gave up 10 bases, with 17 bases separating them. This CDR3 is built from 13 residues. Per germline, CDR1 WNHNN and CDR2 SYGVQD (reference sequence). Written as DNA, the CDR3 is TGCGCCAGCAGTTGGACTCCACGTAGTGGAGCTTTCTTT. This codes for CASSWTPRSGAFF.

The rearrangement joins TRBV20-1 to TRBJ2-7; 8 bases line up with TRBD1. The CDR3 runs to 13 residues. Trimming removed 0 bases from V and 5 bases from J; junction bases left unmatched: 3. Germline loops: CDR1 DFQATT, CDR2 SNEGSKA (reference sequence). CDR3 sequence (DNA): TGCAGTGCTAGAGACCTGACAGGGGACGAGCAGTACTTC. Translated, it gives CSARDLTGDEQYF.

This clonotype was seen ten or more times. The chain carries TRBV5-1 and TRBJ2-4; 12 bases match TRBD2. Germline CDR1 is SGHRS and CDR2 is YFSETQ. This CDR3 has 17 residues. The trim removed 0 bases at V and 11 bases at J, leaving 12 bases unmatched. This chain's CDR3 is CASSLALASGRAAVQYF. The CDR3, as DNA: TGCGCCAGCAGCTTGGCCTTGGCTAGCGGGAGGGCCGCGGTTCAGTACTTC.